This is a list of T cell receptor beta chains from one sample in a study of blood T cell repertoires in COVID-19. Profiled with immunoSEQ multiplex PCR; TCRdb holds only in-frame clones, not every one. Of 150,000 to 200,000 clones listed, around nine tenths are singletons. Sequenced input: peripheral blood. These TCRs come from a man aged 18 to 35 with active or convalescent COVID-19. Both conserved end residues are trimmed from each CDR3. Each record gives: CDR3 protein, J gene, V gene.

ASSSLAGEPGGGYT,TRBJ1-2,TRBV27
ASDSGLAGRETQY,TRBJ2-5,TRBV28
ASSLFRVTGGDGYT,TRBJ1-2,TRBV28
ATSDPRRQGRDYNEQF,TRBJ2-1,TRBV24-1
ASSLGQDSAEAF,TRBJ1-1,TRBV5-5
ASSTTLGGGGYT,TRBJ1-2,TRBV19
AITPGQSTDTQY,TRBJ2-3,TRBV10-3
ASSRGDTSYEQY,TRBJ2-7,TRBV3-1/TRBV3-2
ASSFGSGSLNEQF,TRBJ2-1,TRBV7-3
ASSTPGRRGYEQY,TRBJ2-7,TRBV6-5
ASSLGQANEKLF,TRBJ1-4,TRBV7-9
ASSVDPGQHYGYT,TRBJ1-2,TRBV9
ASAPTNYEQY,TRBJ2-7,TRBV6-5
ASSLDPDRPNTEAF,TRBJ1-1,TRBV11-1
ASTPTGYSNQPQH,TRBJ1-5,TRBV2
ASSPLQGAITEAF,TRBJ1-1,TRBV7-2
ASTLQGATEAF,TRBJ1-1,TRBV5-1
ASSLGLAGSEVQF,TRBJ2-1,TRBV7-2
ASSFYPGDYT,TRBJ1-2,TRBV12-3/TRBV12-4
ASSPTGGKTPLH,TRBJ1-6,TRBV7-3
ASSQEKQGRTGELF,TRBJ2-2,TRBV4-3
ASSPDYSSYNEQF,TRBJ2-1,TRBV11-3
ASITPDSSYEQY,TRBJ2-7,TRBV2
ASSPRGQGAIGSYNEQF,TRBJ2-1,TRBV7-2
ASRLKGLAYEQY,TRBJ2-7,TRBV5-4
ASSLAVGDFSTDTQY,TRBJ2-3,TRBV5-1
AWSGGQITEQF,TRBJ2-1,TRBV30
ASSPHREGSPLH,TRBJ1-6,TRBV2
ASSERPPGTGGNIQY,TRBJ2-4,TRBV6-1
ASMRDRESPLH,TRBJ1-6,TRBV2
ASREEHTIY,TRBJ1-3,TRBV2
ASRQQGGVVQPQH,TRBJ1-5,TRBV27
ATSDLTSTGAQETQY,TRBJ2-5,TRBV24-1
ASTLRQGAYEQY,TRBJ2-7,TRBV5-5
ASSHSGTGVTEAF,TRBJ1-1,TRBV5-1
ASSELAGGTETQY,TRBJ2-5,TRBV25-1
ATSDLSSDTQY,TRBJ2-3,TRBV24-1
ASSLVPTSGTGAEQF,TRBJ2-1,TRBV7-2
SVTKMNTEAF,TRBJ1-1,TRBV29-1
ASSHQGTPESGYT,TRBJ1-2,TRBV4-3
ASSGSGGKTQY,TRBJ2-5,TRBV9
ASSPPGLPLSETQY,TRBJ2-5,TRBV7-2
ASSLQNEQF,TRBJ2-1,TRBV5-1
ASSMRSWGNQPQH,TRBJ1-5,TRBV19
ASSLIQREGPQY,TRBJ2-7,TRBV13
SVLSIGDNEQF,TRBJ2-1,TRBV29-1
ANGDSYNSPLH,TRBJ1-6,TRBV10-3
ARSLASGFGDTEAF,TRBJ1-1,TRBV7-5
ASSLILVAGGPDTQY,TRBJ2-3,TRBV27
ASSEATGGTDTQY,TRBJ2-3,TRBV2
ASSPRGTALTEAF,TRBJ1-1,TRBV7-9
ASSQGTATGELF,TRBJ2-2,TRBV2
ASRSSGANVLT,TRBJ2-6,TRBV6-4
ASSLLGEGPYNEQF,TRBJ2-1,TRBV27
ASSLAGGHIEQF,TRBJ2-1,TRBV7-9